The clone carrying this TCR beta chain was counted between two and nine times. Its specificity is unknown. The sample is drawn from a study of cytomegalovirus exposure and HLA in healthy donors. This PCR relied on a set of 60 Vbeta primers and 13 Jbeta primers. Sequenced by immunoSEQ multiplex PCR; TCRdb stores in-frame clones only, minus some. There are about 69,000 clones in the sample; just over 65% occur only once, and 10% to 11% lies in the top ten. The study's findings and limits: Links to common viral pathogens appeared, in a later analysis, for several of the most significant clusters. An analysis that came later showed most CMV-associated TCR beta chains appearing HLA-restricted. Most TCRs appeared rarely, but some public TCRs recurred in many donors.

V dropped 4 bases and J dropped 3 bases, with 15 bases sitting between them. Germline V gene sequence: CDR1 GTSNPN, CDR2 SVGIG (reference sequence). This CDR3 contains 14 residues. V is TRBV30 and J is TRBJ1-2; D is unresolved. Specimen: PBMCs. The source of this sequence is a woman aged 25 to 39 in good health and CMV-seronegative. The CDR3: CAWKFGSGHYGYTF. As DNA, the CDR3 is TGTGCCTGGAAGTTTGGATCAGGTCACTATGGCTACACCTTC.